The 2 T cell receptor beta chains presented below share a single source sample, sequenced in a study of CD8 T cells in Susac syndrome. cDNA came from about 0.5 to 1 ug RNA primed by random hexamers. MiXCR, applied by TCRdb to the immunoSEQ multiplex PCR reads, yields one record per CDR3 protein. The sample includes about 180,000 distinct CDR3 sequences, around 95% of them seen just once. The sample was CD4+ T cells from PBMCs. The receptor set was obtained from a human donor with Susac syndrome.

This chain joins TRBV3-1 and TRBJ1-2; D remains ambiguous. The length of the CDR3 is 13 residues. The germline V and J ends were trimmed by 1 base and 5 bases, with 8 bases remaining between them. From germline, CDR1 is LGHDT and CDR2 YNNKEL (reference sequence). The CDR3 DNA sequence: TGTGCCAGCAGCCAAGGATCAGCGTATGGCTACACCTTC. Protein sequence: CASSQGSAYGYTF.

This clonotype was found once. The chain links TRBV30 to TRBJ2-1; 13 bases match TRBD2. The V gene end was trimmed by 4 bases and the J gene end by 6 bases; junction bases not matched to a gene: 3. Looked up from germline, CDR1 is GTSNPN and CDR2 is SVGIG (reference sequence). CDR3 length: 14 amino acids. CDR3 DNA sequence: TGTGCCTGGATCGGACTAGCGGGAGTCAATGAGCAGTTCTTC. Encoded protein: CAWIGLAGVNEQFF.